The sequence of this T cell receptor (beta chain) was determined in a study of blood T cell repertoires in COVID-19. Looking at the study overall: The origin of the acute and convalescent COVID-19 samples was the United States, Italy and Spain. From T cells, B-cell-depleted T cells, or PBMCs came the material, which was cDNA or gDNA.

J lost 8 bases, V lost 5 bases, and 6 bases had no gene match. This CDR3 has 13 residues. In the source study's methods: Amplifying reference gene primers gave estimates of nucleated cell counts. The repertoire was sequenced with immunoSEQ multiplex PCR; TCRdb's copy has only in-frame clones and lacks some. From that table come the V and J calls and clone size; the DNA was used to work out D and trimming. The repertoire holds tens of thousands of clones, with 80% as singletons. The TCR originated in an elderly woman with active or convalescent COVID-19. Specimen: peripheral blood. The rearrangement joins TRBV12-3 or TRBV12-4 to TRBJ1-2; 9 nucleotides match TRBD1. The DNA of the CDR3 is TGTGCCAGCAGTAGGGGACAGGGTAACGGCTACACCTTC. Translated, it gives CASSRGQGNGYTF.